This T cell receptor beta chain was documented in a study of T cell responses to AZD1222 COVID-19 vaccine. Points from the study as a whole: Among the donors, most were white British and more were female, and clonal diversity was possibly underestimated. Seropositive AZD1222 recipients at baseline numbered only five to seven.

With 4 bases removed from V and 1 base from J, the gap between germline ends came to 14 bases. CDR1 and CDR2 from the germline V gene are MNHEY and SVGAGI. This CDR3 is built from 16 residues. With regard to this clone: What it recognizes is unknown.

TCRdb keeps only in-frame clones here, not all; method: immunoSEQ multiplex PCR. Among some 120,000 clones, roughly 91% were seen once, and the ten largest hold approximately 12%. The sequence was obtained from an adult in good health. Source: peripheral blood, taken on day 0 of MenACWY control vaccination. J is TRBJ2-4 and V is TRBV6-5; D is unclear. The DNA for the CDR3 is TGTGCCAGCAGTTCCACATGGCGGCGGGCCAAAAACATTCAGTACTTC. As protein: CASSSTWRRAKNIQYF.